This passage covers 16 T cell receptor beta chains from one sample sequenced in a study of cytomegalovirus exposure and HLA in healthy donors. A multiplex PCR was run with 60 Vbeta primers and 13 Jbeta primers. Sequenced by immunoSEQ multiplex PCR; TCRdb stores in-frame clones only, minus some. The sample contains around 89,000 clones, roughly 80% of which appear only once. Sequenced input: PBMCs. The source is a girl aged 2-10 years in good health and CMV-seropositive.

The chain is built from TRBV25-1 and TRBJ2-1, with a weak D call TRBD2 (5 bases). The CDR3 loop spans 15 amino acids. Germline V gene lookup returns CDR1 MGHDK and CDR2 SYGVNS. V gave up 1 base and J gave up 7 bases, with 14 bases separating them. CDR3 sequence (DNA): TGTGCCAGCAGTGAATTTACCGGGAATTCAAATGAGCAGTTCTTC. Protein product: CASSEFTGNSNEQFF.

The chain is built from TRBV5-6 and TRBJ2-5; the D gene is possibly TRBD1 (6 bases). The assigned J gene may be wrong: the sequence end matches TRBJ2-7 better. From germline, CDR1 is SGHDT and CDR2 YYEEEE. This CDR3 spans 10 amino acids. CDR3 coding DNA: TGTGCCAGGGACAGCTACGAGCAGTACTTC. Translated, it gives CARDSYEQYF.

The chain links TRBV6-5 to TRBJ1-3, with 11 bases lining up with TRBD1. The V gene's germline CDR1 is MNHEY and CDR2 SVGAGI. The CDR3 is made up of 16 amino acids. V dropped 3 bases and J dropped 4; count of bases not matched to a gene: 5. The CDR3 DNA reads as TGTGCCAGCAGTTATTCGGACAGGGGGCGCGGAAACACCATATATTTT. Translated, it gives CASSYSDRGRGNTIYF.

This chain joins TRBV5-1 and TRBJ1-2, with D perhaps matching TRBD1 (6 bases). Germline V gene lookup returns CDR1 SGHRS and CDR2 YFSETQ. The CDR3 runs to 16 residues. V was cut by 0 bases and J by 2 bases, with 14 bases left in between. DNA of the CDR3: TGCGCCAGCAGCTTGGGGAGGCCTACAGGGAACTATGGCTACACCTTC. Translating gives CASSLGRPTGNYGYTF.

By share, this clone counts as medium-sized. The chain recombines TRBV9 with TRBJ2-1; no firm D call. The V end lost 4 bases, the J end lost 0 bases, and 11 bases lay between the germline ends. The CDR3 sequence is 15 residues long. Germline V CDR1 and CDR2: SGDLS, YYNGEE. CDR3 residues: CASSPRDSSYNEQFF. The CDR3 nucleotides are TGTGCCAGCAGCCCCCGTGATAGCTCCTACAATGAGCAGTTCTTC.

The V gene is TRBV6-1, the J gene TRBJ1-2, with unresolved D. This CDR3 has 15 residues. Per germline, CDR1 MNHNS and CDR2 SASEGT. V lost 0 bases to trimming and J lost 4 bases, with 12 bases between them. The CDR3 protein is CASSEAYQASYGYTF. CDR3 DNA: TGTGCCAGCAGTGAAGCTTACCAGGCCTCCTATGGCTACACCTTC.

The rearrangement uses TRBV28 and TRBJ1-4, with D tentatively TRBD1 (6 bases). The V end was cut by 6 bases, the J end by 4 bases, with 15 bases between. This CDR3 is built from 15 residues. Germline CDR1 MDHEN, CDR2 SYDVKM. The CDR3 nucleotides read TGTGCCAGCAGATCCGGGACAAGCAATAATGAAAAACTGTTTTTT. It codes for CASRSGTSNNEKLFF.

V and J are TRBV28 and TRBJ1-5; TRBD1 agrees at 8 bases. Germline V gene sequence: CDR1 MDHEN, CDR2 SYDVKM. This CDR3 contains 15 residues. Losses at the gene ends were 4 bases for V and 4 bases for J; bases not matched to a gene: 6. The CDR3 here is CASSYTGGTNQPQHF. The CDR3 DNA is TGTGCCAGCAGTTACACAGGGGGAACGAATCAGCCCCAGCATTTT.

This clone has just a few counts. The chain has TRBV25-1 and TRBJ2-7; 9 bases line up with TRBD1. V lost 6 bases and J lost 7; bases outside the gene matches: 10. Per germline, CDR1 MGHDK and CDR2 SYGVNS. The CDR3 contains 14 residues. The CDR3 reads CASREQGAGVEQYF. DNA for the CDR3: TGTGCCAGCAGGGAACAGGGGGCTGGGGTTGAGCAGTACTTC.

This chain uses TRBV11-2 with TRBJ2-3; 7 bases are shared with TRBD2. The germline V gene has CDR1 SGHAT and CDR2 FQNNGV. The trim removed 3 bases at V and 5 bases at J, leaving 5 bases unmatched. The CDR3 has 14 residues. CDR3 region: CASSFIVAGDTQYF. The CDR3 nucleotides are TGTGCCAGCAGCTTTATAGTAGCGGGAGATACGCAGTATTTT.

This sequence joins TRBV7-6 and TRBJ1-1; possibly TRBD1 for D (5 bases). V shed 4 bases and J shed 1 base, with 22 bases lying between them. Germline CDR1 is SGHVS and CDR2 is FNYEAQ. The CDR3 spans 18 residues. The CDR3 region has the DNA TGTGCCAGCAGCTCGTCCGGGACTAAAATAATACAGAACACTGAAGCTTTCTTT. The encoded protein is CASSSSGTKIIQNTEAFF. Together with reference TRBV7-6 and TRBJ1-1, the CDR3 gives the full variable domain: GAGVSQSPRYKVTKRGQDVALRCDPISGHVSLYWYRQALGQGPEFLTYFNYEAQQDKSGLPNDRFSAERPEGSISTLTIQRTEQRDSAMYRCASSSSGTKIIQNTEAFFGQGTRLTVV.

CDR3 in amino acids: CASSKRKEAFF. The CDR3 nucleotides are TGTGCCAGCAGTAAGCGTAAGGAAGCTTTCTTT. The V gene is TRBV6-5, the J gene TRBJ1-1; no clear D. V dropped 5 bases and J dropped 8 bases, with 9 bases sitting between them. Germline CDR1 and CDR2: MNHEY and SVGAGI. The CDR3 is 11 residues long.

The chain joins TRBV5-1 to TRBJ1-1; D remains unclear. Germline lookup yields CDR1 SGHRS and CDR2 YFSETQ. The CDR3 has 14 amino acids. V was shortened by 1 base and J by 4 bases, with 11 bases between the two germline ends. CDR3 region: CASSLFQAGTEAFF. CDR3 DNA: TGCGCCAGCAGCTTGTTTCAGGCGGGCACTGAAGCTTTCTTT.

J is TRBJ2-1 and V is TRBV6-1; D is uncertain. This CDR3 spans 15 amino acids. Per the germline V gene, CDR1 is MNHNS and CDR2 is SASEGT. With 4 bases removed from V and 4 bases from J, the gap between germline ends came to 14 bases. CDR3 sequence reads: CASSVTEQRYNEQFF. The DNA of the CDR3 is TGTGCCAGCAGTGTGACGGAGCAACGGTACAATGAGCAGTTCTTC.

V gene TRBV2 combines with J gene TRBJ2-7; 11 bases line up with TRBD1. Trimming cost V 1 base and J 4 bases; bases outside gene matches: 3. Germline-derived CDR1 and CDR2 are SNHLY and FYNNEI. This CDR3 has 15 residues. The CDR3 is CASSEGRDRGYEQYF. For the CDR3, the DNA is TGTGCCAGCAGTGAAGGGCGGGACAGGGGGTACGAGCAGTACTTC.

CDR3 amino acids: CASSRDRETEAFF. The CDR3 coding sequence is TGTGCCAGCAGTCGAGACAGGGAAACTGAAGCTTTCTTT. The J gene is TRBJ1-1, the V gene TRBV7-2; 7 bases fit TRBD1. Unmatched junction bases numbered 6, after V lost 6 bases and J lost 5 bases. CDR3 length: 13 amino acids. Germline V gene sequence: CDR1 SGHTA, CDR2 FQGNSA.